These T cell receptor beta chains were read from a single sample in a study of blood T cell repertoires in COVID-19. Using immunoSEQ multiplex PCR, the repertoire was profiled, and TCRdb retains in-frame clones only, with some absent. The sample has 250,000 or so clones, 91% seen once; the top ten hold approximately 2.9%. The sample taken for sequencing was PBMCs or T cells enriched from blood (not recorded which). The receptors here all came from a man aged 40-49 years who had been exposed to COVID-19. CDR3s include the opening cysteine and the closing phenylalanine or tryptophan. The D gene is left open where the match is weak.

D gene,V gene,CDR3 length,J gene,CDR3 DNA,CDR3 protein
TRBD2,TRBV6-2/TRBV6-3,16,TRBJ2-5,TGTGCCAGCAGTTCTCCTAGCGGTACATACCAAGAGACCCAGTACTTC,CASSSPSGTYQETQYF
TRBD1,TRBV7-3,17,TRBJ1-6,TGTGCCAGCAGCTTAACGACAGGGCGGGGCTATAATTCACCCCTCCACTTT,CASSLTTGRGYNSPLHF
NA,TRBV9,13,TRBJ1-6,TGTGCCAGCAGTTACACAGTAGGCTCACCCCTCCACTTT,CASSYTVGSPLHF
TRBD1,TRBV6-5,14,TRBJ2-7,TGTGCCAGCAAGGCGGGACAGGGTAAGAACGAGCAGTACTTC,CASKAGQGKNEQYF
TRBD2,TRBV5-1,15,TRBJ2-7,TGCGCCAGCAGCTTAACTAGCGGGTCCTCCTACGAGCAGTACTTC,CASSLTSGSSYEQYF
TRBD2,TRBV24-1,16,TRBJ2-1,TGTGCCACCAGTGATTTAGGGACTAGGTCCTACAATGAGCAGTTCTTC,CATSDLGTRSYNEQFF
NA,TRBV7-8,15,TRBJ1-2,TGTGCCAGCAGCTTTATTAGGAATCTAGAAGGTGGCTACACCTTC,CASSFIRNLEGGYTF
NA,TRBV5-1,14,TRBJ1-3,TGCGCCAGCAGCTTGGGGACAGCTGGAAACACCATATATTTT,CASSLGTAGNTIYF
NA,TRBV29-1,16,TRBJ2-3,TGCAGCGTTTCTAGAGGGCTCCTCACCTACACAGATACGCAGTATTTT,CSVSRGLLTYTDTQYF
NA,TRBV12-5,13,TRBJ1-1,TGTGCTAGTGGTTTGCGCAGGGTTGATGAAGCTTTCTTT,CASGLRRVDEAFF